This T cell receptor beta chain came from a study of blood T cell repertoires in COVID-19. At the level of the study: Samples of COVID-19 (acute and convalescent) were obtained from the United States, Italy and Spain.

The V end was cut by 2 bases, the J end by 5 bases, with 9 bases between. Germline V gene data show CDR1 as MNHEY and CDR2 as SVGEGT. The CDR3 has 14 amino acids. Profiled with immunoSEQ multiplex PCR; TCRdb holds only in-frame clones, not every one. The sample yields about 160,000 clones, roughly 80% seen once. The gene calls are TRBV6-2 or TRBV6-3 and TRBJ2-2, with D maybe TRBD1 (5 bases). The sample comprised peripheral blood. This receptor was obtained from a man aged 60 to 69 with acute or convalescent COVID-19. CDR3 nucleotide sequence: TGTGCCAGCAGTTACGTGGGGCGGACCGGGGAGCTGTTTTTT. Translated, it gives CASSYVGRTGELFF.